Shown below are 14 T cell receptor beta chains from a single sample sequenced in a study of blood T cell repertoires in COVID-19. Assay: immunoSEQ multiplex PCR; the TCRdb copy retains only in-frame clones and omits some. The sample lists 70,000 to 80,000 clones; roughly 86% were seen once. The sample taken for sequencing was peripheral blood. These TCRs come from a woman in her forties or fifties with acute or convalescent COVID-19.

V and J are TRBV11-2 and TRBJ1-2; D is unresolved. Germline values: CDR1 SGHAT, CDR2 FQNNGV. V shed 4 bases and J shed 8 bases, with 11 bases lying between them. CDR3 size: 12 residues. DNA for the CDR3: TGTGCCAGCAGCTCGGGCAGAGGGGGCTACACCTTC. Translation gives CASSSGRGGYTF.

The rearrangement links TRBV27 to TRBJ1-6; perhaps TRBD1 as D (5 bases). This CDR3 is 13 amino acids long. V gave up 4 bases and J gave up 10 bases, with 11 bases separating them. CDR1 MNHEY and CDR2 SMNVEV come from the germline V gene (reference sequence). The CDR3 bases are TGTGCCAGCAGTTCGCGACAGACCTCACCCCTCCACTTT. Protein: CASSSRQTSPLHF.

CDR3 loop: CASSPGQGAGQPQHF. In nucleotides, the CDR3 is TGTGCCAGCAGCCCGGGACAGGGGGCCGGTCAGCCCCAGCATTTT. The chain recombines TRBV5-4 with TRBJ1-5; 12 positions match TRBD1. V gave up 4 bases and J gave up 6 bases; unmatched junction bases: 5. Germline V lookup: CDR1 SGHNT, CDR2 YYREEE (reference sequence). The CDR3 is 15 amino acids.

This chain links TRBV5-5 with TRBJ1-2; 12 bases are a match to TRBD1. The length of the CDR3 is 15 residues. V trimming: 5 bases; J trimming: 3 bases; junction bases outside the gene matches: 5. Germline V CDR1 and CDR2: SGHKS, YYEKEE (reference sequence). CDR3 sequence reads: CASREGQGADYGYTF. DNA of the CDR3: TGTGCCAGCAGGGAGGGACAGGGGGCTGACTATGGCTACACCTTC. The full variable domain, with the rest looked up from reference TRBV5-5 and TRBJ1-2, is DAGVTQSPTHLIKTRGQQVTLRCSPISGHKSVSWYQQVLGQGPQFIFQYYEKEERGRGNFPDRFSARQFPNYSSELNVNALLLGDSALYLCASREGQGADYGYTFGSGTRLTVV.

CDR3 protein: CASSLRENSPLHF. CDR3 DNA: TGTGCCAGTAGTCTAAGAGAAAATTCACCCCTCCACTTT. The rearrangement uses TRBV19 and TRBJ1-6; D call uncertain. Germline V gene sequence: CDR1 LNHDA, CDR2 SQIVND (reference sequence). The CDR3 spans 13 residues. Deletions cut 5 bases from V and 7 bases from J, with 9 bases between.

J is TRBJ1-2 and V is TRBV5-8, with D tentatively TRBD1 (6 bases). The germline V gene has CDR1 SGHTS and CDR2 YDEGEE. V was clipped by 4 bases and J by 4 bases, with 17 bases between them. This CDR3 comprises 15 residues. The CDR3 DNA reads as TGTGCCAGCAGCCTTACAGGGATGAGTCTCTATGGCTACACCTTC. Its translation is CASSLTGMSLYGYTF.

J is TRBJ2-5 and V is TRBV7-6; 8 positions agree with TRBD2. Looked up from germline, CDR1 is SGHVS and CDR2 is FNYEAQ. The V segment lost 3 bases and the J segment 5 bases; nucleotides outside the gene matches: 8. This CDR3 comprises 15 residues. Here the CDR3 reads CASSFPQRESETQYF. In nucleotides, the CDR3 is TGTGCCAGCAGCTTCCCGCAGCGGGAGTCGGAGACCCAGTACTTC.

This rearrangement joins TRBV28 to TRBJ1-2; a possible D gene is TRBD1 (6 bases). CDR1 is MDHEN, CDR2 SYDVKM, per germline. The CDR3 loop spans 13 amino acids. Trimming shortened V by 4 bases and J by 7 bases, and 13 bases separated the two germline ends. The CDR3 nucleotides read TGTGCCAGCAGTTCGCCGGGAGGGGGTGGCTACACCTTC. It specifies CASSSPGGGGYTF.

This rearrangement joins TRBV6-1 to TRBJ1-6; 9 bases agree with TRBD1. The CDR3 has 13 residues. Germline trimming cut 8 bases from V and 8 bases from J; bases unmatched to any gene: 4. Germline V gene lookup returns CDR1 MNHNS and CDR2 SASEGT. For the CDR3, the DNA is TGTGCCAGCGAGGGACAGGGACATTCACCCCTCCACTTT. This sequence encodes CASEGQGHSPLHF.

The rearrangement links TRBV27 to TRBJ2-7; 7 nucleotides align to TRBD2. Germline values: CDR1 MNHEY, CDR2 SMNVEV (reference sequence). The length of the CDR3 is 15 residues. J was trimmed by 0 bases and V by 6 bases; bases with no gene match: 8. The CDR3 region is CASSFSGGVSYEQYF. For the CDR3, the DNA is TGTGCCAGCAGCTTCTCGGGGGGTGTCTCCTACGAGCAGTACTTC.

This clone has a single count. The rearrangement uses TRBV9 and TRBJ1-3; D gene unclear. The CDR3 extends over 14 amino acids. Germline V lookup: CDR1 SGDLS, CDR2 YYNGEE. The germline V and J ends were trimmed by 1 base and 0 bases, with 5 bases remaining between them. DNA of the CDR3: TGTGCCAGCAGCGTATCCAGCTCTGGAAACACCATATATTTT. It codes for CASSVSSSGNTIYF.

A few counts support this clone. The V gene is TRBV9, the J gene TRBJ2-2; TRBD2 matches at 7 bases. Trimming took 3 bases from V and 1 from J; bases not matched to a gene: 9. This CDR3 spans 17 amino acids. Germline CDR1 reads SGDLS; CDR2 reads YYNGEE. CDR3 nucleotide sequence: TGTGCCAGCAGCGCCCTCGGTGGCGGGGGGAACACCGGGGAGCTGTTTTTT. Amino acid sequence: CASSALGGGGNTGELFF.

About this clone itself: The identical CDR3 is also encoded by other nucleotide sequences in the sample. The CDR3 loop reads CASSLGQGNQPQHF. The CDR3 coding sequence is TGTGCCAGCAGCCTAGGCCAGGGGAATCAGCCCCAGCATTTT. The chain has TRBV7-9 and TRBJ1-5, with D possibly matching TRBD1 (6 bases). The V end was cut by 5 bases, the J end by 4 bases, with 12 bases between. The CDR3 consists of 14 residues. Germline CDR1 is SEHNR and CDR2 is FQNEAQ (reference sequence).

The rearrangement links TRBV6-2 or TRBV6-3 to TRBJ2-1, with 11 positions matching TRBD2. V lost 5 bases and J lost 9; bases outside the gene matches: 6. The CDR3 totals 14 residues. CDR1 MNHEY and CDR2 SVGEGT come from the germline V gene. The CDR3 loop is CASSQTSGSGEQFF. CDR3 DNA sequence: TGTGCCAGCAGTCAAACTAGCGGGAGTGGTGAGCAGTTCTTC.